The sequence of this T cell receptor (beta chain) was determined in a study of OX40 agonist ivuxolimab in advanced cancers. Method: immunoSEQ multiplex PCR; TCRdb's copy keeps in-frame clones and lacks some. The sample consists of tens of thousands of clones, 80% to 95% of them appearing once. The V and J ends lost 0 bases and 2 bases, in that order; junction bases with no gene match: 3. This CDR3 comprises 16 residues. Germline V lookup: CDR1 PRHDT, CDR2 FYEKMQ (reference sequence). The sequence came from an adult with an advanced solid tumor such as melanoma, head and neck, liver or kidney cancer. V is TRBV13 and J is TRBJ2-3; TRBD2 matches at 9 bases. The source material was CD4+ or CD8+ T cells sorted from blood, sampled in a trial of the OX40 agonist ivuxolimab. The CDR3 bases are TGTGCCAGCAGCTTAGGGGCGGGAGGGCCCACAGATACGCAGTATTTT. As protein: CASSLGAGGPTDTQYF.